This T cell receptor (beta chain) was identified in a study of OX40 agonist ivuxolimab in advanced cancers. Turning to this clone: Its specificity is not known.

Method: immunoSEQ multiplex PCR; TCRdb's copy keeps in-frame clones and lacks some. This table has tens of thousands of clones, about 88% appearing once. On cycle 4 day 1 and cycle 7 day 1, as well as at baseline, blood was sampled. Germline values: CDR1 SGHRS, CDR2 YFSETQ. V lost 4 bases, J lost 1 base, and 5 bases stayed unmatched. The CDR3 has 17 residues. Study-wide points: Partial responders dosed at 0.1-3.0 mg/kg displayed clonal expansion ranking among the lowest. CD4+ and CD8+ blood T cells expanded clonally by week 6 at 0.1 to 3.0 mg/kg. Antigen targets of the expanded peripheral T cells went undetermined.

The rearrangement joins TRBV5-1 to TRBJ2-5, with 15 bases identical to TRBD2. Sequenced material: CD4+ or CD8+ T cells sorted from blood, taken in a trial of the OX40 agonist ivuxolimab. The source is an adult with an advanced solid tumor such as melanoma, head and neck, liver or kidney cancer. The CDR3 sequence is CASSVGLAGGLQETQYF. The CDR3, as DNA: TGCGCCAGCAGCGTGGGACTAGCGGGAGGACTCCAAGAGACCCAGTACTTC.